Each of the 8 T cell receptor beta chains below was sequenced from the same sample in a study of blood T cell repertoires in COVID-19. Measured with immunoSEQ multiplex PCR; TCRdb has only the in-frame clones, and not every one. This table has around 500,000 clones, approximately 83% appearing once. Sample: peripheral blood. These receptors were collected from a human donor in a cohort sampled during active COVID-19.

For this clone: This sample includes further DNA sequences coding for the same CDR3. The rearrangement links TRBV18 to TRBJ1-2; 9 bases map to TRBD1. From germline, CDR1 is KGHSH and CDR2 LQKENI. J gave up 3 bases and V 3 bases, and 2 bases lay outside the gene matches. The CDR3 loop spans 14 amino acids. CDR3 region: CASSPGQGDYGYTF. The CDR3 DNA is TGTGCCAGCTCACCGGGACAGGGCGACTATGGCTACACCTTC.

This rearrangement joins TRBV15 to TRBJ2-3; 8 bases align to TRBD2. Trimming at V came to 1 base and at J to 4 bases, leaving 4 bases not matched to a gene. Germline loops: CDR1 LNHNV, CDR2 YYDKDF (reference sequence). This CDR3 region has 15 residues. The CDR3 DNA sequence: TGTGCCACCAGCAGAGTGCCAGCGGGAGCAGATACGCAGTATTTT. The encoded protein is CATSRVPAGADTQYF.

V usage is TRBV4-3 and J usage is TRBJ2-1; no clear D. CDR3 length: 15 residues. Trimming removed 0 bases at V and 3 bases at J, with 9 bases between. Germline V gene lookup returns CDR1 LGHNA and CDR2 YSLEER. CDR3 sequence reads: CASSQDRSRYNEQFF. DNA of the CDR3: TGCGCCAGCAGCCAAGATCGGTCCCGCTACAATGAGCAGTTCTTC.

The chain combines TRBV19 with TRBJ2-6; D unclear. This CDR3 is built from 16 residues. Germline lookup yields CDR1 LNHDA and CDR2 SQIVND (reference sequence). V was clipped by 3 bases and J by 1 base, with 10 bases between them. The CDR3 nucleotides are TGTGCCAGTAGTATTCCCCCGGAGTCTGGGGCCAACGTCCTGACTTTC. It is translated as CASSIPPESGANVLTF. The entire variable domain, with the rest obtained from reference TRBV19 and TRBJ2-6, is as follows: DGGITQSPKYLFRKEGQNVTLSCEQNLNHDAMYWYRQDPGQGLRLIYYSQIVNDFQKGDIAEGYSVSREKKESFPLTVTSAQKNPTAFYLCASSIPPESGANVLTFGAGSRLTVL.

This clone was detected once. The V gene is TRBV30, the J gene TRBJ2-3; weak D call: TRBD2 (6 bases). The V and J ends lost 2 bases and 9 bases respectively, with 18 bases between them. Per the germline V gene, CDR1 is GTSNPN and CDR2 is SVGIG (reference sequence). The CDR3 sequence is 14 residues long. The CDR3 region is CAWSWGEDLRTQYF. CDR3 DNA sequence: TGTGCCTGGAGTTGGGGGGAGGACTTGAGAACGCAGTATTTT.

In this sample, this clone turned up a few times. The chain carries TRBV28 and TRBJ1-1, with 9 bases identical to TRBD1. The CDR3 contains 14 residues. Germline V gene data show CDR1 as MDHEN and CDR2 as SYDVKM. J gave up 4 bases and V 6 bases, and 6 bases lay outside the gene matches. The CDR3, as DNA: TGTGCCAGCAGCCTGGGACAGGGTTCCACTGAAGCTTTCTTT. As protein: CASSLGQGSTEAFF. The variable domain in full, completed from reference TRBV28 and TRBJ1-1, reads DVKVTQSSRYLVKRTGEKVFLECVQDMDHENMFWYRQDPGLGLRLIYFSYDVKMKEKGDIPEGYSVSREKKERFSLILESASTNQTSMYLCASSLGQGSTEAFFGQGTRLTVV.

The genes are TRBV18 and TRBJ2-1, with 9 bases that match TRBD2. CDR1 is KGHSH and CDR2 is LQKENI in the germline V gene. This CDR3 is built from 15 residues. J was trimmed by 5 bases and V by 4 bases; bases with no gene match: 6. CDR3 in DNA: TGTGCCAGCTCACTATGGACTAGCGTAGACAATGAGCAGTTCTTC. Encoded protein: CASSLWTSVDNEQFF.

The chain employs TRBV30 and TRBJ2-7; tentatively, D is TRBD1 (6 bases). This CDR3 has 16 amino acids. The V and J ends lost 0 bases and 1 base respectively, with 16 bases between them. Germline CDR1 reads GTSNPN; CDR2 reads SVGIG (reference sequence). The CDR3 sequence is CAWSVGTGMDSYEQYF. CDR3 sequence (DNA): TGTGCCTGGAGTGTGGGAACAGGGATGGATTCCTACGAGCAGTACTTC.